The subject of this entry is one TCR beta chain. Study processing details: Nucleated cell counts were estimated from reference gene primer amplification. Data came from immunoSEQ multiplex PCR; TCRdb stores just in-frame clones and leaves some out. D and trimming come from the DNA, and the V and J calls and clone size come from that table. The table includes some 150,000 clones, 80% to 90% detected once. This CDR3 is 16 amino acids long. The germline V gene encodes CDR1 MGHRA and CDR2 YSYEKL. Trimming left V 4 bases short and J 2 bases short, with 17 bases between. The data originate from a study of blood T cell repertoires in COVID-19. Study details: The analysed material was cDNA or gDNA that came from T cells, B-cell-depleted T cells, or PBMCs.

The TCR originated in a human donor in a cohort sampled during active COVID-19. The specimen was peripheral blood. The chain combines TRBV4-1 with TRBJ1-1; D gene uncertain. CDR3 sequence (DNA): TGCGCCAGCAGCCCCCAGCCGGGGTTGGGAAACACTGAAGCTTTCTTT. Protein: CASSPQPGLGNTEAFF.